The TCR beta chain described here comes from a study of blood T cell repertoires in COVID-19. In the study overall: COVID-19 samples from acute and convalescent phases originated in the United States, Italy and Spain. T cells, B-cell-depleted T cells, or PBMCs provided the cDNA or gDNA that served as material.

Sequenced by immunoSEQ multiplex PCR; TCRdb stores in-frame clones only, minus some. This table holds approximately 140,000 clones, 75% to 85% found once. The CDR3 runs to 18 residues. The V end lost 0 bases, the J end lost 1 base, and 15 bases lay between the germline ends. Germline V gives CDR1 MDHEN, CDR2 SYDVKM. The sequence was collected from a man in his sixties with active or convalescent COVID-19. The sample consisted of peripheral blood. The J gene is TRBJ2-2, the V gene TRBV28; perhaps TRBD2 as D (6 bases). CDR3 nucleotide sequence: TGTGCCAGCAGTTTATGGGCGGGCGGGACCAAGAACACCGGGGAGCTGTTTTTT. This codes for CASSLWAGGTKNTGELFF.